This T cell receptor beta chain derives from a study of cytomegalovirus exposure and HLA in healthy donors (dated by TCRdb to about 2017). For the wider study: An earlier analysis of 587 of the donors reported 276 Gb of sequence data and 95 million to 120 million unique TCR beta sequences obtained from around 170 million T cells. About 320 gigabases of sequencing data and some 85 million unique TCR sequences were included in an early release covering under 650 HLA-typed donors. Of the roughly 420 genotyped donors, 65% to 90% were placed in the genetic ancestry cluster associated with self-reported Caucasian donors. The study was designed to test whether signatures of past pathogen exposure could be identified by cataloging public T cell receptors. The study profiled the T cell repertoires of around 700 subjects by immunosequencing and related them to cytomegalovirus serostatus. A separate validation cohort of about 110 different subjects was used in addition to the roughly 620-subject first cohort. To predict cytomegalovirus infection status, the study combined high-throughput TCR immunosequencing, statistical association of individual TCRs with disease status, and machine learning. A later analysis re-analyzed previously published TCR beta repertoires from 650 to 800 donors and added high-resolution HLA genotyping to study TCR occurrence patterns. Rather than using new phenotypic data, the later analysis identified candidate immune exposures from TCR beta sequences and from how often those sequences occurred across donors. An earlier analysis of 587 of the donors used high-throughput TCR beta sequencing to judge whether each TCR beta V gene segment behaved as functional or pseudogenic. Alongside the repertoire data, information on donor age, sex, ethnicity and CMV serostatus was compiled. Genome-wide SNP genotypes for about 65% of the 666 donors were used in a later genetic analysis, which treated that subset as a discovery cohort. Every repertoire in the discovery cohort had been generated on one and the same sequencing platform. HLA typing included class I and class II loci at four-digit resolution. The number of typed donors differed by locus: about 620-640 for A, B, C, DRB1 and DQB1; 522 for DQA1; approximately 600 for DPA1; and about 450 for DPB1. Roughly 5 DR-DQ haplotypes were treated as single units for association and clustering because of strong linkage in the cohort. On average, around 230,000 unique TCR beta nucleotide sequences were sequenced per donor among about 400 genotyped donors of the cohort, with roughly 18% of those sequences being non-productive. Study-wide conclusions, independent of this receptor: In the study, approximately 160 TCR beta chains were listed as associated with cytomegalovirus. The authors suggested that the approach could potentially be extended to other disease states and immunological phenotypes. Compared with the roughly 700-donor mean, donors in an Asian-associated ancestry cluster had fewer N-insertions in productive TCRs, according to a later genetic analysis. According to a later analysis, TCR association rates differed among HLA loci, with DRB1 alleles showing the most associated TCRs and HLA-C alleles showing the fewest. An earlier analysis of around 540 of the donors showed that most TCR beta V segments appeared in productive rearrangements either about 87% or about 30% of the time, which broadly matched IMGT annotations. Sequencing depth was assumed to be roughly uniform across donors in the presence/absence analyses, though that assumption may not hold. A further reported finding was that TCR beta sequences accurately predicted the HLA-A and HLA-B alleles for most subjects in the first cohort. In a later analysis, several top co-occurrence clusters were reported to appear linked to parvovirus B19, influenza, CMV and Epstein-Barr virus. This cohort had only TCR beta chains sequenced, and the lack of alpha or paired-chain data limited which features could be detected. A cluster of highly shared sequence variants was judged likely to represent a technical artifact of the sequencing pipeline. Most TCR sequences were observed very rarely across donors, whereas some public TCRs were present in many individuals. Assigning TCR associations to individual alleles was difficult when HLA alleles, especially DR and DQ, strongly co-occurred. The 87-base-pair reads could not distinguish some IMGT-functional V segments, including TRBV6-2 and TRBV6-3, so those segments were excluded. Because HLA typing was missing for some donors at each locus, association tests included only the typed subset. For the cohort, immune exposure information was limited to CMV serostatus. The classifier was reported to diagnose cytomegalovirus status with high specificity and sensitivity in both the original cohort and the validation cohort. In a later analysis, most CMV-associated TCR beta chains were found to appear HLA-restricted, with HLA associations seemingly driven largely by CMV exposure. A later analysis found that HLA-associated TCR beta chains were more clonally expanded and had lower generation probabilities than equally common non-associated chains. Correlated functional status among segregating V segments might reflect linkage disequilibrium, but an unknown experimental factor could not be ruled out. Specific HLA alleles were associated with more than 15,000 TCR beta sequences at a false discovery rate of 0.05 in a later analysis. V-gene and J-gene trimming of TCR beta chains was associated with a missense DCLRE1C variant in a later genetic analysis, and the association was replicated in an independent cohort. Because counts were too low, seventeen rarely observed V segments, including chromosome 9 orphons, were left out of the earlier analysis of approximately 580 of the donors. A few of the identified cytomegalovirus-associated TCR beta chains were confirmed in vitro to be specific for cytomegalovirus antigens.

To note about this clone: The antigen it recognizes is unknown.

The cohort comprised around 700 healthy bone marrow donors. Cohort members were all nominally healthy when sampled, although unrecorded immune exposures were likely present. The donor was CMV seropositive and belonged to the group of 250 to 300 seropositive cohort members. Each donor provided a peripheral blood sample, and peripheral blood mononuclear cells were used for TCR beta sequencing. The Qiagen DNeasy Blood Extraction Kit was used to extract genomic DNA from the blood cell samples. Spanning cysteine to phenylalanine, the CDR3 consists of 13 amino acids. The entry retains the CDR3 DNA only, 39 bases that are in frame from base 1. V and J are truncated by 8 bases and 4 bases respectively, leaving an intervening sequence of 14 bases. CDR1 and CDR2, looked up from the germline V gene, are MNHNS and SASEGT. Libraries came from the immunoSEQ multiplex PCR assay. For the multiplex PCR, a mixture combining 60 forward primers for TCR Vbeta segments and 13 reverse primers for TCR Jbeta segments was used. Amplification of the CDR3 region of rearranged TCR beta genes was performed with a multiplex PCR assay on genomic DNA. The amplified TCR beta libraries were sequenced on the Illumina HiSeq System as 87-base-pair reads. The study's own analysis went as follows. A later analysis counted some 74 million unique TCR beta chains across the 550 to 750 repertoires, and some 12 million of these chains were shared by at least two donors. Raw reads were error-corrected and collapsed into unique sequences by a nearest-neighbor algorithm in which closely related sequences were merged to remove PCR and sequencing errors. To assign V, D and J gene segments, CDR3 sequences were aligned to IMGT reference sequences. For a sequence to be retained, a match of at least six nucleotides was required to both a V gene segment and a J gene segment. A rearrangement counted as productive if the CDR3 had no stop codons and remained in frame with V and J, and every other rearrangement counted as non-productive. Following IMGT convention, CDR3 was defined as the stretch from the second conserved V-encoded cysteine up to the conserved J-encoded phenylalanine. In an earlier analysis of more than 550 of the donors, sequences lacking an unambiguous match to a single V gene segment were excluded. An earlier analysis of fewer than 650 of the donors classified V segments as functional when productive rearrangements were above 56.7% and as segregating when the standard deviation between donors was above 5%. A statistical classification framework was developed to diagnose cytomegalovirus status using the catalog of TCR beta chain sequences. In a later analysis, TCR nucleotide sequences were compared against IMGT/GENE-DB human TR gene sequences so that V and J genes could be assigned. Using the TCRdist pipeline, a later analysis assigned CDR3 sequences along with most-parsimonious VDJ recombination scenarios. A later analysis defined each TCR beta chain by its CDR3 amino acid sequence plus V-gene family, and excluded reads lacking a unique V-gene family. To address suspected cross-contamination and a sequencing artifact, a later analysis removed around 590 highly shared, low-generation-probability nucleotide sequences. For each public chain, a later analysis derived a clonal expansion index from normalized ranks of inferred template counts within each repertoire. In a later analysis, generation probabilities were computed using a VDJ recombination model fitted to out-of-frame rearrangements, and the results were checked against IGoR. A later analysis scored TCR-TCR, TCR-HLA and TCR-CMV co-occurrence with hypergeometric tests, applying a repertoire-size bias correction to TCR pairs. A later analysis estimated false discovery rates by permuting HLA or CMV assignments 20 times. In a later analysis, co-occurring TCRs were grouped with DBSCAN, and TCRdist sequence similarity was added when clustering was performed within HLA-allele-positive subsets. For co-occurrence clustering, repertoires with fewer than 30,000 or more than 120,000 public chains were excluded, along with 4 to 6 repertoires with anomalous nucleotide sharing. TCRdb limited this immuneACCESS table to in-frame rearrangements with V and J called. A share of clones is missing; checked studies link under half to unresolved V genes, and the rest is unexplained. V and J calls and clone size follow that table, whereas D and trimming were derived from the DNA. The table held for this sample gives over 100,000 clones. Jointly, the top ten make up around 7% of the sample.

Recombination connected TRBV6-1 to TRBJ1-1; TRBD1 could be the D gene, as 5 bases match. The sequenced sample was PBMCs. This TCR was recovered from a man in his forties or fifties in good health and CMV-seropositive. The CDR3 sequence is CASGQGPGTEAFF. At the DNA level, the sequence is TGTGCCAGCGGGCAGGGCCCGGGCACTGAAGCTTTCTTT.